Listed below are T cell receptor beta chains from one sample, sequenced in a study of blood T cell repertoires in COVID-19. The table came from immunoSEQ multiplex PCR; TCRdb's copy has only in-frame clones and leaves some out. The sample includes about 89,000 clones, over 60% of them seen just once. Sequencing used peripheral blood. These receptors all come from a human donor in a cohort sampled during active COVID-19. CDR3s leave out the opening cysteine and the closing phenylalanine or tryptophan.

v_call	j_call	cdr3_aa
TRBV7-6	TRBJ1-1	ASSLGGRTEAF
TRBV30	TRBJ1-6	GPPTALTSNSPLH
TRBV28	TRBJ1-5	ASSLFGGGGPQPQH
TRBV19	TRBJ1-3	ASRQGASGNTIY
TRBV13	TRBJ2-1	ASSLGLAGVNEQF
TRBV11-2	TRBJ1-2	ASSLDRDLNYGYT
TRBV7-2	TRBJ2-1	ASSPRLAGDIGQF
TRBV28	TRBJ1-5	ASSLSSGNNQPQH
TRBV12-3/TRBV12-4	TRBJ2-1	ASSLDRGHEQF
TRBV2	TRBJ2-7	ASSESPGGGGDY
TRBV28	TRBJ2-7	ASYSGGRRPEQY
TRBV3-1/TRBV3-2	TRBJ2-2	ASSPSDTGELF
TRBV28	TRBJ1-4	ASSLLGVTNEKLF
TRBV27	TRBJ2-7	ASSSNRGEQY
TRBV4-1	TRBJ1-2	ASSQERETASFYGYT
TRBV6-6	TRBJ2-3	ASSDRGVPDTQY
TRBV27	TRBJ2-6	ASSKAGTAGANVLT
TRBV27	TRBJ2-7	ASSLTGWHEQY
TRBV6-5	TRBJ1-5	ASRSGGQSGQPQH
TRBV30	TRBJ2-7	AWSFYRTSGTYEQY
TRBV5-1	TRBJ2-7	ASSSSGWTSYEQY
TRBV15	TRBJ2-3	ATSRGRGNTDTQY
TRBV20-1	TRBJ2-7	SASLVAGGDEQY
TRBV5-6	TRBJ2-7	ASSKVQAYEQY
TRBV28	TRBJ2-2	ASSFAGMNTGELF
TRBV7-8	TRBJ2-7	ASSLLAGSYEQY